These T cell receptor beta chains were read from a single sample in a study of OX40 agonist ivuxolimab in advanced cancers. Data came from immunoSEQ multiplex PCR; TCRdb stores just in-frame clones and leaves some out. The top ten clones hold approximately 1% of a sample with some 130,000 clones, approximately 94% of them seen once. The sequences come from CD4+ or CD8+ T cells sorted from blood, collected in a trial of the OX40 agonist ivuxolimab. The receptors here all came from an adult with an advanced solid tumor such as melanoma, head and neck, liver or kidney cancer. Both conserved end residues are part of each CDR3. A D gene is named only where the DNA matches it firmly. Not every row has a clone size; where given, it reads once, few, many or a size class.

>TRBV5-1|TRBJ2-3|-|-
TGCGCCAGCAGCTTGGATTTCTCCAGATCAAAACGCACAGATACGCAGTATTTT
CASSLDFSRSKRTDTQYF
>TRBV10-3|TRBJ1-5|once|TRBD1
TGTGCCATCAGTGGGACAGGGGGCGCAGGTCAGCCCCAGCATTTT
CAISGTGGAGQPQHF
>TRBV18|TRBJ1-1|few|-
TGTGCCAGCTCACCACCGAGAGTTACTGAAGCTTTCTTT
CASSPPRVTEAFF
>TRBV6-5|TRBJ1-6|-|-
TGTGCCAGCGGGGATGTAGGAATTTCACCCCTCCACTTT
CASGDVGISPLHF
>TRBV9|TRBJ2-3|-|-
TGTGCCAGCAGCCCCCCCGGAGGGGGGGGTGGAGATACGCAGTATTTT
CASSPPGGGGGDTQYF
>TRBV30|TRBJ2-6|-|TRBD2
TGTGCCTGGAGTACAAGGACTAGCGGGAGCCCAACGGCTGGGGCCAACGTCCTGACTTTC
CAWSTRTSGSPTAGANVLTF
>TRBV19|TRBJ1-5|-|-
TGTGCCAGTACCCCACGTACAGGTACTAATCAGCCCCAGCATTTT
CASTPRTGTNQPQHF
>TRBV5-1|TRBJ1-1|few|-
TGCGCCAGCAGCTCCGGGCAGTTGAACACTGAAGCTTTCTTT
CASSSGQLNTEAFF
>TRBV7-8|TRBJ1-5|-|-
TGTGCCAGCAGCCCCACATTCGGGGAACAGGGCGGCAATCAGCCCCAGCATTTT
CASSPTFGEQGGNQPQHF
>TRBV7-8|TRBJ2-7|-|TRBD1
TGTGCCAGCAGTTTTCCCGACAGGGGGTACGAGCAGTACTTC
CASSFPDRGYEQYF
>TRBV6-4|TRBJ1-1|-|TRBD1
TGTGCCAGCAGTGACTCAGGACAGGGGGCTGTCACTGAAGCTTTCTTT
CASSDSGQGAVTEAFF
>TRBV5-1|TRBJ2-7|-|-
TGCGCCAGCAGCTCGTCCATAGGGGGGGCCAATTTCGTGCAGTACTTC
CASSSSIGGANFVQYF
>TRBV7-9|TRBJ2-7|-|-
TGTGCCAGCAGCTTCTTTGGAGAATCATACGAGCAGTACTTC
CASSFFGESYEQYF
>TRBV5-1|TRBJ2-7|-|TRBD2
TGCGCCAGCAGAAGCGGGGAGGCGCAGTACTTC
CASRSGEAQYF
>TRBV9|TRBJ2-3|-|TRBD2
TGTGCCAGCAGCCCAAATCTGAGCGGGGGAACAGATACGCAGTATTTT
CASSPNLSGGTDTQYF
>TRBV6-1|TRBJ2-7|-|TRBD1
TGTGCCAGCAGGGCGGACAGGGGACCTGTCCCCGAGCAGTACTTC
CASRADRGPVPEQYF
>TRBV19|TRBJ2-2|-|-
TGTGCCAGTAGTCTCTTCCGTGACAGCCAACAGACCGGGGAGCTGTTTTTT
CASSLFRDSQQTGELFF
>TRBV5-1|TRBJ2-7|-|-
TGCGCCAGCAGCGGTGGCGCGGGTAGCTACTACGAGCAGTACTTC
CASSGGAGSYYEQYF
>TRBV6-4|TRBJ1-5|-|-
TGTGCCAGCAGTGATTACACGGGCAGCCAGCCCCAGCATTTT
CASSDYTGSQPQHF
>TRBV29-1|TRBJ1-2|-|TRBD1
TGCAGCGGGGGGGGGACAGGGGCTAACTATGGCTACACCTTC
CSGGGTGANYGYTF
>TRBV9|TRBJ1-1|-|-
TGTGCCAGCAGCGTACAGATGAACACTGAAGCTTTCTTT
CASSVQMNTEAFF
>TRBV7-2|TRBJ2-1|once|-
TGTGCCAGCAGCCCCCTAGGCGGTCCCTACAATGAGCAGTTCTTC
CASSPLGGPYNEQFF
>TRBV7-9|TRBJ1-6|few|-
TGTGCCAGCAGCTTATCGGGCTCCTATAATTCACCCCTCCACTTT
CASSLSGSYNSPLHF
>TRBV4-1|TRBJ2-7|-|-
TGCGCCAGCAGCCAAGAAAGCAGGGACGGCTACGAGCAGTACTTC
CASSQESRDGYEQYF
>TRBV5-1|TRBJ2-3|-|TRBD1
TGCGCCAGCAACCGGGACAGGGCGTCAGATACGCAGTATTTT
CASNRDRASDTQYF
>TRBV7-8|TRBJ2-1|-|-
TGTGCCAGCAGCTTAATGGCGTACAATGAGCAGTTCTTC
CASSLMAYNEQFF
>TRBV11-3|TRBJ1-2|-|-
TGTGCCAGCAGCTTAGTACCCCGAGGGCACACTGGCAATTATGGCTACACCTTC
CASSLVPRGHTGNYGYTF
>TRBV6-5|TRBJ1-4|once|TRBD1
TGTGCCAGCAGTTCCCCGGGACAGGCCAATGAAAAACTGTTTTTT
CASSSPGQANEKLFF
>TRBV5-6|TRBJ2-2|-|-
TGTGCCAGCAGCCCGAGCGGAGCCTCGAACACCGGGGAGCTGTTTTTT
CASSPSGASNTGELFF
>TRBV27|TRBJ1-5|-|-
TGTGCCAGCTCACCTAGGCAGGGAAAACAGCCCCAGCATTTT
CASSPRQGKQPQHF
>TRBV6-5|TRBJ1-2|-|-
TGTGCCAGCAGCGCTTTATACAGGGTGAGCTATGGCTACACCTTC
CASSALYRVSYGYTF
>TRBV9|TRBJ1-1|few|-
TGTGCCAGCAGCACGCAGCTGAACACTGAAGCTTTCTTT
CASSTQLNTEAFF
>TRBV11-2|TRBJ2-7|once|-
TGTGCCAGCAGCTTAGGGTCTGGGGGCGGCCTTTCAGAGCAGTACTTC
CASSLGSGGGLSEQYF
>TRBV4-3|TRBJ1-1|-|-
TGCGCCAGCAGCCAAGACAGGGCGGCCACTGAAGCTTTCTTT
CASSQDRAATEAFF
>TRBV5-4|TRBJ2-1|-|TRBD2
TGTGCCAGCAGCTTGGCCCGGAGTAGCGGGGGTTCTTCCAATGAGCAGTTCTTC
CASSLARSSGGSSNEQFF
>TRBV7-2|TRBJ1-6|-|-
TGTGCCAGCACCTCCCAGTCCGTTTCACCCCTCCACTTT
CASTSQSVSPLHF
>TRBV15|TRBJ2-3|-|-
TGTGCCACCAGCAGAGATACCCTTTTTTTACTCACAGATACGCAGTATTTT
CATSRDTLFLLTDTQYF
>TRBV19|TRBJ2-1|-|TRBD2
TGTGCCACCCGAAAGACTAGCGGGAGGCATAATGAGCAGTTCTTC
CATRKTSGRHNEQFF
>TRBV5-1|TRBJ1-2|-|-
TGCGCCAGCAGCCCAGATTATCCCAACTATGGCTACACCTTC
CASSPDYPNYGYTF
>TRBV18|TRBJ1-3|-|-
TGTGCCAGCTCACTCGGAGTTTCTGGAAACACCATATATTTT
CASSLGVSGNTIYF
>TRBV4-1|TRBJ1-5|few|-
TGCGCCAGCAGCCTGAGGCTGGGCAATCAGCCCCAGCATTTT
CASSLRLGNQPQHF
>TRBV5-8|TRBJ1-5|once|TRBD1
TGTGCCAGCAGCTTCTGGGGCGGGACAGGGGGGCGACAGCCCCAGCATTTT
CASSFWGGTGGRQPQHF
>TRBV28|TRBJ2-1|-|-
TGTGCCAGCAGGGGCAGGGAATACAATGAGCAGTTCTTC
CASRGREYNEQFF
>TRBV7-9|TRBJ2-7|once|-
TGTGCCAGCGCGGCGGCGAAGGAGCAGTACTTC
CASAAAKEQYF
>TRBV6-1|TRBJ1-2|-|-
TGTGCCAGCAGTGAAGCGGTCTTGGGCAGGGCCCCGAACTATGGCTACACCTTC
CASSEAVLGRAPNYGYTF
>TRBV7-9|TRBJ2-7|once|-
TGTGCCAGCAGCTTAGGTGGGACCTTCCACCCAGGATCCTACGAGCAGTACTTC
CASSLGGTFHPGSYEQYF
>TRBV14|TRBJ2-1|-|TRBD2
TGTGCCAGCAGCCGGACGATTACTAGCGGGTTATACAATGAGCAGTTCTTC
CASSRTITSGLYNEQFF
>TRBV25-1|TRBJ1-5|-|-
TGTGCCAGCAGCCAAATGGGCTCCAATCAGCCCCAGCATTTT
CASSQMGSNQPQHF
>TRBV2|TRBJ1-5|-|-
TGTGCCAGCAGTGACCCACAACCGGACCAGCCCCAGCATTTT
CASSDPQPDQPQHF